The next 26 T cell receptor beta chains were all read from a single sample in a study of shared clonotypes between healthy human individuals. Assay: immunoSEQ multiplex PCR; the TCRdb copy retains only in-frame clones and omits some. Among approximately 1.1 million clones listed, approximately 78% were seen once. Sequencing was performed on memory CD4+ T cells from PBMCs. This sample's subset: CD45RA-negative fraction. These receptors were taken from a man between 18 and 35 years old in good health. Some clones in this sample may be carry-over from other donors' samples.

The chain links TRBV7-6 to TRBJ2-7; possibly TRBD1 for D (6 bases). Per germline, CDR1 SGHVS and CDR2 FNYEAQ. The CDR3 runs 15 residues. Trimming removed 5 bases from V and 2 bases from J, with 16 bases in between. CDR3 bases: TGTGCCAGCAGCCCCCTCAGGCAGGGGCCCTACGAGCAGTACTTC. Translating it yields CASSPLRQGPYEQYF. The full variable domain, in which reference TRBV7-6 and TRBJ2-7 provide the parts outside the CDR3, is GAGVSQSPRYKVTKRGQDVALRCDPISGHVSLYWYRQALGQGPEFLTYFNYEAQQDKSGLPNDRFSAERPEGSISTLTIQRTEQRDSAMYRCASSPLRQGPYEQYFGPGTRLTVT.

V and J are TRBV9 and TRBJ2-2, with 8 positions matching TRBD1. The CDR3 covers 15 residues. The germline CDR1 and CDR2 sequences are SGDLS and YYNGEE. Unmatched junction bases numbered 7, after V lost 3 bases and J lost 6 bases. In DNA form, the CDR3 reads TGTGCCAGCAGCGCTGAGCACAGGGGGGCCGGGGAGCTGTTTTTT. Its translation: CASSAEHRGAGELFF.

As regards this clone: This likely came from a read error, as a far larger clone is one base away. V and J are TRBV11-3 and TRBJ2-3; no clear D. Trimming took off 2 bases at V and 3 bases at J, with 3 bases between the two ends. The CDR3 contains 12 residues. Germline V gene data show CDR1 as SGHNT and CDR2 as YENEEA. The CDR3 loop is CASSLRTDTQYF. The DNA for the CDR3 is TGTGCCAGCAGCTTAAGGACAGATACGCAGTATTTT.

In its sample, this clone was seen once. This chain links TRBV5-1 with TRBJ2-2; D is ambiguous. Between the trimmed V and J ends, which lost 1 base and 4 bases, there was a span of 5 bases. There are 13 residues in the CDR3. Germline-derived CDR1 and CDR2 are SGHRS and YFSETQ. The CDR3 bases are TGCGCCAGCAGCTTGCCGGCCACCGGGGAGCTGTTTTTT. It is translated as CASSLPATGELFF.

The CDR3 loop reads CASRSSQGLRAFF. The CDR3 bases are TGTGCCAGCAGATCGAGCCAGGGGCTGAGAGCTTTCTTT. The chain couples TRBV6-5 to TRBJ1-1, with D perhaps TRBD1 (6 bases). The CDR3 consists of 13 residues. Between the trimmed V and J ends, which lost 6 bases and 10 bases, there was a span of 18 bases. Germline assignment: CDR1 MNHEY and CDR2 SVGAGI.

The chain is built from TRBV6-4 and TRBJ2-1, with 10 bases that match TRBD2. This CDR3 has 14 amino acids. J gave up 6 bases and V 3 bases, and 2 bases lay outside the gene matches. Germline-derived CDR1 and CDR2 are MRHNA and SNTAGT. Here the CDR3 DNA reads TGTGCCAGCAGTGAACTAGCGGGATTCAATGAGCAGTTCTTC. This sequence encodes CASSELAGFNEQFF.

CDR3 DNA: TGTGCCTGGAGCGAAGTGGACGAGCAGTACTTC. Translated, it gives CAWSEVDEQYF. V gene TRBV30 combines with J gene TRBJ2-7; unclear D gene. This CDR3 is built from 11 residues. Germline lookup yields CDR1 GTSNPN and CDR2 SVGIG (reference sequence). Deletions cut 3 bases from V and 5 bases from J, with 8 bases between. Drawing the rest from reference TRBV30 and TRBJ2-7, the complete variable domain is SQTIHQWPATLVQPVGSPLSLECTVEGTSNPNLYWYRQAAGRGLQLLFYSVGIGQISSEVPQNLSASRPQDRQFILSSKKLLLSDSGFYLCAWSEVDEQYFGPGTRLTVT.

The chain employs TRBV18 and TRBJ1-1; maybe TRBD1 (5 bases). Deletions cut 1 base from V and 1 base from J, with 10 bases between. This CDR3 contains 15 residues. The germline gives CDR1 KGHSH, CDR2 LQKENI. The CDR3 DNA reads as TGTGCCAGCTCACCACTCGGGGACCAGAACACTGAAGCTTTCTTT. Its translation: CASSPLGDQNTEAFF.

The V call is TRBV7-9, the J call TRBJ2-1; 9 nucleotides match TRBD1. The V segment lost 5 bases and the J segment 9 bases; nucleotides outside the gene matches: 5. This CDR3 contains 13 residues. From germline, CDR1 is SEHNR and CDR2 FQNEAQ (reference sequence). The CDR3 reads CASSRDRGFEQFF. The CDR3, as DNA: TGTGCCAGCAGCCGCGACAGGGGGTTTGAGCAGTTCTTC.

The chain has TRBV28 and TRBJ2-7; D possibly corresponds to TRBD1 (6 bases). Germline CDR1 MDHEN, CDR2 SYDVKM. The ends were cut back, 6 bases at V and 3 bases at J, with 15 bases in the middle. This CDR3 has 14 amino acids. CDR3 in DNA: TGTGCCAGCAGCCCGCCGGGACATTTCTACGAGCAGTACTTC. It codes for CASSPPGHFYEQYF. Together with reference TRBV28 and TRBJ2-7, the CDR3 gives the full variable domain: DVKVTQSSRYLVKRTGEKVFLECVQDMDHENMFWYRQDPGLGLRLIYFSYDVKMKEKGDIPEGYSVSREKKERFSLILESASTNQTSMYLCASSPPGHFYEQYFGPGTRLTVT.

CDR3 DNA: TGTGCCAGCTCACCAGACAACCTCCCTTACAATGAGCAGTTCTTC. It translates to CASSPDNLPYNEQFF. V and J are TRBV18 and TRBJ2-1; no clear D gene. The ends were cut back, 2 bases at V and 4 bases at J, with 12 bases in the middle. Per the germline V gene, CDR1 is KGHSH and CDR2 is LQKENI. This CDR3 region has 15 residues. Full variable domain (missing parts from reference TRBV18 and TRBJ2-1): NAGVMQNPRHLVRRRGQEARLRCSPMKGHSHVYWYRQLPEEGLKFMVYLQKENIIDESGMPKERFSAEFPKEGPSILRIQQVVRGDSAAYFCASSPDNLPYNEQFFGPGTRLTVL.

This chain uses TRBV2 with TRBJ2-1, with 9 bases that match TRBD1. This CDR3 contains 15 residues. Trimming cost V 3 bases and J 6 bases; bases outside gene matches: 6. Germline CDR1 SNHLY, CDR2 FYNNEI. The CDR3 region has the DNA TGTGCCAGCAGTGATCTTAGGACAGGGGTCAATGAGCAGTTCTTC. Translation gives CASSDLRTGVNEQFF.

This chain links TRBV27 with TRBJ2-7; TRBD1 matches at 8 bases. Germline loops: CDR1 MNHEY, CDR2 SMNVEV (reference sequence). V shed 2 bases, J shed 2 bases, and the junction held 5 bases outside the gene matches. The CDR3 contains 15 residues. This CDR3 is CASSLKQGDPYEQYF. CDR3 DNA sequence: TGTGCCAGCAGTTTAAAACAGGGGGACCCCTACGAGCAGTACTTC.

The chain carries TRBV30 and TRBJ1-1, with TRBD1 matching over 7 bases. The CDR3 spans 15 residues. CDR1 GTSNPN and CDR2 SVGIG come from the germline V gene (reference sequence). The J segment lost 0 bases and the V segment lost 3 bases, leaving 7 bases of the junction unmatched. The CDR3 nucleotides read TGTGCCTGGAGGGGGACAGTGAGACTGAACACTGAAGCTTTCTTT. As protein: CAWRGTVRLNTEAFF.

This clone appeared once. The rearrangement joins TRBV7-3 to TRBJ2-1; possibly TRBD2 for D (5 bases). V was clipped by 5 bases and J by 12 bases, with 14 bases between them. This CDR3 has 12 residues. CDR1 is SGHTA and CDR2 is FQGTGA in the germline V gene. The CDR3 here is CASSREGSMQFF. The DNA for the CDR3 is TGTGCCAGCAGCCGAGAGGGAAGCATGCAGTTCTTC.

For the CDR3, the DNA is TGTGCCAGCAGCGGTGGGACAGGGAACTACAATGAGCAGTTCTTC. Residues: CASSGGTGNYNEQFF. This chain links TRBV7-9 with TRBJ2-1; 9 bases are a match to TRBD1. There are 15 residues in the CDR3. V shed 5 bases, J shed 3 bases, and the junction held 5 bases outside the gene matches. Germline CDR1 is SEHNR and CDR2 is FQNEAQ (reference sequence).

V is TRBV7-9 and J is TRBJ2-5, with D uncertain. The assigned J gene may be wrong: the sequence end matches TRBJ2-7 better. Germline V gene lookup returns CDR1 SEHNR and CDR2 FQNEAQ (reference sequence). The CDR3 is 15 amino acids. The CDR3 region is CASSLGYRDSYEQYF. CDR3 DNA: TGTGCCAGCAGCTTAGGTTATCGAGACTCCTACGAGCAGTACTTC.

The CDR3 loop reads CASSSGGKVDEQYF. The CDR3 bases are TGTGCCAGCAGTTCGGGGGGAAAAGTCGACGAGCAGTACTTC. The V gene is TRBV28, the J gene TRBJ2-7; 7 bases match TRBD2. V shed 4 bases, J shed 5 bases, and the junction held 8 bases outside the gene matches. The CDR3 covers 14 residues. Looked up from germline, CDR1 is MDHEN and CDR2 is SYDVKM.

The rearrangement links TRBV7-3 to TRBJ2-1, with 8 bases matching TRBD2. The CDR3 contains 17 residues. CDR1 SGHTA and CDR2 FQGTGA come from the germline V gene. J was trimmed by 9 bases and V by 2 bases; bases with no gene match: 15. In DNA form, the CDR3 reads TGTGCCAGCAGCTTACGGGTTACTAGCGGAGAGGGTCGTGAGCAGTTCTTC. Its translation: CASSLRVTSGEGREQFF. The full variable domain, in which reference TRBV7-3 and TRBJ2-1 provide the parts outside the CDR3, is GAGVSQTPSNKVTEKGKYVELRCDPISGHTALYWYRQSLGQGPEFLIYFQGTGAADDSGLPNDRFFAVRPEGSVSTLKIQRTERGDSAVYLCASSLRVTSGEGREQFFGPGTRLTVL.

The V call is TRBV19, the J call TRBJ1-5; 7 bases line up with TRBD1. The V segment lost 2 bases and the J segment 1 base; nucleotides outside the gene matches: 5. CDR3 length: 16 amino acids. Germline V lookup: CDR1 LNHDA, CDR2 SQIVND (reference sequence). The CDR3 DNA sequence: TGTGCCAGTAGTATATTGACAGGGAGAAGCAATCAGCCCCAGCATTTT. Its translation is CASSILTGRSNQPQHF.

This clone was seen a handful of times. The J gene is TRBJ1-2, the V gene TRBV9; D unresolved. V was pared by 4 bases and J by 3 bases, with 10 bases between. Per the germline V gene, CDR1 is SGDLS and CDR2 is YYNGEE. The CDR3 is made up of 13 amino acids. The CDR3 spells CASSRVGHYGYTF. The CDR3 DNA sequence: TGTGCCAGCAGCCGGGTGGGTCACTATGGCTACACCTTC.

CDR3 sequence (DNA): TGTGCCAGCAGAGTAAGCGGGGGCTACGAGCAGTACTTC. Its translation is CASRVSGGYEQYF. V and J are TRBV6-5 and TRBJ2-7; TRBD2 matches at 8 bases. The CDR3 sequence is 13 residues long. V shed 6 bases and J 3 bases; nucleotides not matched to a gene: 4. Germline CDR1 is MNHEY and CDR2 is SVGAGI.

This clone was found many times. This chain joins TRBV28 and TRBJ1-4, with D maybe TRBD1 (5 bases). CDR1 and CDR2 from the germline V gene are MDHEN and SYDVKM. CDR3 length: 12 residues. The V end lost 10 bases, the J end lost 8 bases, and 14 bases lay between the germline ends. CDR3 region: CATYQGGEKLFF. For the CDR3, the DNA is TGTGCCACCTATCAGGGCGGGGAAAAACTGTTTTTT.

This clone was found once. V gene TRBV2 combines with J gene TRBJ2-3; D possibly corresponds to TRBD1 (5 bases). The CDR3 runs 14 residues. The germline CDR1 and CDR2 sequences are SNHLY and FYNNEI. V lost 5 bases, J lost 0 bases, and 9 bases lay in between. DNA of the CDR3: TGTGCCAGCAGTCCGACAGTTAGCACAGATACGCAGTATTTT. This gives the protein CASSPTVSTDTQYF.

The V call is TRBV2, the J call TRBJ1-4; tentatively, D is TRBD1 (5 bases). The CDR3 runs to 15 residues. The ends were cut back, 7 bases at V and 0 bases at J, with 12 bases in the middle. In germline, CDR1 is SNHLY, CDR2 FYNNEI. The CDR3 sequence: CASNEQGATNEKLFF. CDR3 coding DNA: TGTGCCAGCAACGAGCAGGGAGCAACTAATGAAAAACTGTTTTTT.

V usage is TRBV5-1 and J usage is TRBJ1-4; TRBD1 agrees at 8 bases. The V gene's germline CDR1 is SGHRS and CDR2 YFSETQ. V shed 6 bases, J shed 8 bases, and the junction held 9 bases outside the gene matches. This CDR3 contains 14 residues. In nucleotides, the CDR3 is TGCGCCAGCACCGAACAGGGGGTCGGAGAAAAACTGTTTTTT. The encoded protein is CASTEQGVGEKLFF.